The T cell receptor beta chain under discussion was sequenced for a study of blood T cell repertoires in COVID-19. Overall study context: The United States, Italy and Spain were the sources of the acute and convalescent COVID-19 samples. T cells, B-cell-depleted T cells, or PBMCs supplied cDNA or gDNA.

Under the authors' procedure: Amplification from reference gene primers served as the basis for estimated nucleated cell counts. Sequencing was performed with immunoSEQ multiplex PCR; in TCRdb, only in-frame clones are kept and a portion is missing. V, J and clone size were drawn from that table, and D and trimming were deduced from the DNA. The sample has 200,000 to 250,000 clones; about nine tenths are singletons. From germline, CDR1 is ENHRY and CDR2 SYGVKD. The CDR3 sequence is 21 residues long. V lost 4 bases to trimming and J lost 0 bases, with 27 bases between them. The sequenced material came from peripheral blood. This TCR derives from an older woman with acute or convalescent COVID-19. The chain combines TRBV10-3 with TRBJ2-2, with a possible D match to TRBD1 (5 bases). CDR3 loop: CAISGPGFLSGCETNTGELFF. The CDR3 DNA follows: TGTGCCATCAGTGGGCCAGGGTTTCTATCCGGGTGTGAAACGAACACCGGGGAGCTGTTTTTT.